The 2 T cell receptor beta chains below were found in one sample sequenced in a study of blood T cell repertoires in COVID-19. Generated by immunoSEQ multiplex PCR, the TCRdb table keeps only in-frame clones and is missing some. The sample records roughly 86,000 clones, 80% to 85% being singletons. Sequencing was done on a sample of peripheral blood. All receptors come from a man in his sixties with acute or convalescent COVID-19.

The V call is TRBV7-2, the J call TRBJ1-6; 10 positions agree with TRBD1. Germline V gene lookup returns CDR1 SGHTA and CDR2 FQGNSA. Unmatched junction bases numbered 2, after V lost 3 bases and J lost 6 bases. The CDR3 consists of 15 residues. This CDR3 is CASSFGTGANSPLHF. The CDR3 nucleotides are TGTGCCAGCAGCTTCGGGACAGGGGCTAATTCACCCCTCCACTTT.

J is TRBJ1-1 and V is TRBV29-1, with D tentatively TRBD1 (5 bases). The germline V gene encodes CDR1 SQVTM and CDR2 ANQGSEA. The CDR3 covers 12 residues. V lost 6 bases to trimming and J lost 6 bases, with 14 bases between them. The CDR3 sequence is CSVAGSRAEAFF. CDR3 coding DNA: TGCAGCGTGGCGGGGTCCAGGGCTGAAGCTTTCTTT.